This TCR beta chain was identified during a study of T cell changes during pregnancy in multiple sclerosis. CDR1 and CDR2 (germline): MNHEY, SMNVEV (reference sequence). The CDR3 spans 16 residues. Trimming at V came to 5 bases and at J to 0 bases, leaving 4 bases not matched to a gene. This table comes from immunoSEQ multiplex PCR, and its TCRdb copy is limited to in-frame clones, with some not included. The sample consists of 30,000 or so clones, 75% to 95% of them appearing once. The sample consisted of CD8+ T cells from peripheral blood mononuclear cells, taken before pregnancy. The rearrangement uses TRBV27 and TRBJ2-1; 10 positions agree with TRBD2. This receptor was obtained from a female donor with multiple sclerosis, enrolled in a pregnancy study. CDR3 DNA: TGTGCCAGCAGTGCACCTAGCGGGGGCTCCTACAATGAGCAGTTCTTC. Translation gives CASSAPSGGSYNEQFF.